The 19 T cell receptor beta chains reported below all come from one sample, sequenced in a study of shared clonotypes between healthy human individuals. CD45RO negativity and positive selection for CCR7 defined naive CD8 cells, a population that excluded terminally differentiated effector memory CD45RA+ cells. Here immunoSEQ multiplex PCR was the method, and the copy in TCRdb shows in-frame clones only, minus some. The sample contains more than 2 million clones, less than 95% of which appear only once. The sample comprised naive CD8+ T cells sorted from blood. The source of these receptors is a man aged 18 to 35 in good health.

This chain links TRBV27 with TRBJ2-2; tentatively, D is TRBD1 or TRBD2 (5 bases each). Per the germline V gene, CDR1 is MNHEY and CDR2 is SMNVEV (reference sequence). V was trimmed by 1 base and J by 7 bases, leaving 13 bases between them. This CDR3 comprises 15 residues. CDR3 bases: TGTGCCAGCAGTTTATTCCGGGAAAGGGGCGGGGAGCTGTTTTTT. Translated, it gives CASSLFRERGGELFF.

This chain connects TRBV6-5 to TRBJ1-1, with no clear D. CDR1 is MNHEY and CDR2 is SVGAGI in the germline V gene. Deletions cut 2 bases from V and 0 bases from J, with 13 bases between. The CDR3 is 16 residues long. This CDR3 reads CASSYHPTAMNTEAFF. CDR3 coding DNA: TGTGCCAGCAGTTACCATCCCACAGCAATGAACACTGAAGCTTTCTTT.

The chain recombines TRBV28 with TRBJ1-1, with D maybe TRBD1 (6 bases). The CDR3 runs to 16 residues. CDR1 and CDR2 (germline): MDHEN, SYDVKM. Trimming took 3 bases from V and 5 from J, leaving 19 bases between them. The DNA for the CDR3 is TGTGCCAGCAGTTTGTTGAGGGGGGCGAGGGTAACTGAAGCTTTCTTT. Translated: CASSLLRGARVTEAFF. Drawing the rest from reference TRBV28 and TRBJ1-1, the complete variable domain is DVKVTQSSRYLVKRTGEKVFLECVQDMDHENMFWYRQDPGLGLRLIYFSYDVKMKEKGDIPEGYSVSREKKERFSLILESASTNQTSMYLCASSLLRGARVTEAFFGQGTRLTVV.

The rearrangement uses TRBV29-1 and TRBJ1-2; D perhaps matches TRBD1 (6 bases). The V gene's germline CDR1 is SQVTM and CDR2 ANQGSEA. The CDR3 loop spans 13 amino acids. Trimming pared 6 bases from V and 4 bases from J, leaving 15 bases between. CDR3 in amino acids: CSVPGTPFYGYTF. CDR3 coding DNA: TGCAGCGTCCCCGGGACACCTTTCTATGGCTACACCTTC. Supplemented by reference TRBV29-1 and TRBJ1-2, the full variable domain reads SAVISQKPSRDICQRGTSLTIQCQVDSQVTMMFWYRQQPGQSLTLIATANQGSEATYESGFVIDKFPISRPNLTFSTLTVSNMSPEDSSIYLCSVPGTPFYGYTFGSGTRLTVV.

The DNA for the CDR3 is TGTGCCAGCAGCTTGGACGGGGACAACGAGCAGTACTTC. This codes for CASSLDGDNEQYF. This rearrangement joins TRBV5-5 to TRBJ2-7; D is perhaps TRBD1 (6 bases). V lost 0 bases and J 5 bases, leaving 9 bases between the germline ends. Germline V gene sequence: CDR1 SGHKS, CDR2 YYEKEE (reference sequence). CDR3 length: 13 amino acids.

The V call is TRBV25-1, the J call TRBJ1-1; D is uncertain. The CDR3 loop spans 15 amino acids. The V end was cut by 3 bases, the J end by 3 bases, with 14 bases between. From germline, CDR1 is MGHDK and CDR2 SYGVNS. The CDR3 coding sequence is TGTGCCAGCAGTGAGACGTGGGGTCGGGACACTGAAGCTTTCTTT. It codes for CASSETWGRDTEAFF.

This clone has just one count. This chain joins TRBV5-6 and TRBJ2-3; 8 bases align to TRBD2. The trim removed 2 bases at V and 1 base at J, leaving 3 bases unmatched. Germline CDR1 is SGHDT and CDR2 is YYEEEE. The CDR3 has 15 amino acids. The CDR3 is CASSFTTSGTDTQYF. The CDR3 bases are TGTGCCAGCAGCTTCACGACTAGCGGCACAGATACGCAGTATTTT.

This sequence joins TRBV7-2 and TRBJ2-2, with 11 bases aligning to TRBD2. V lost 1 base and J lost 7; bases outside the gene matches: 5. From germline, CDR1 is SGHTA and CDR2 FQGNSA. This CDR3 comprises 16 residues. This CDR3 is CASSLDPSGGLGELFF. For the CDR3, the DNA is TGTGCCAGCAGCTTAGACCCTAGCGGGGGGCTCGGGGAGCTGTTTTTT.

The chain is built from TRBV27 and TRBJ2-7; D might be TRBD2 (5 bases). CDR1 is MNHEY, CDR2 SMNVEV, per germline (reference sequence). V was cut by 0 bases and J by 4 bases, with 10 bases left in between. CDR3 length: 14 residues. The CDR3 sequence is CASSLSEESYEQYF. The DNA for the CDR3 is TGTGCCAGCAGTTTATCGGAGGAGTCTTACGAGCAGTACTTC.

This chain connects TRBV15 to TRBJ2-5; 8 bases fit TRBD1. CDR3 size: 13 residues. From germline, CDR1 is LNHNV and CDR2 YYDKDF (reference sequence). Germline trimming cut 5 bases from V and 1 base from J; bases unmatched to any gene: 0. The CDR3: CATSGQGQETQYF. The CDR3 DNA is TGTGCCACCAGCGGACAGGGCCAAGAGACCCAGTACTTC.

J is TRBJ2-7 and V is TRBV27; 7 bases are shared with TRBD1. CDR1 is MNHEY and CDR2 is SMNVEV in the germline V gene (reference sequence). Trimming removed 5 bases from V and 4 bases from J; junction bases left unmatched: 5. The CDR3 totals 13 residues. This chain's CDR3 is CASSVDRVYEQYF. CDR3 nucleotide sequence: TGTGCCAGCAGTGTCGACAGGGTGTACGAGCAGTACTTC.

CDR3 protein: CAWSVGSWGLSTDTQYF. CDR3 in DNA: TGTGCCTGGAGTGTTGGGTCGTGGGGTCTGAGCACAGATACGCAGTATTTT. This sequence joins TRBV30 and TRBJ2-3; D is unresolved. This CDR3 contains 17 residues. Trimming took 0 bases from V and 0 from J, leaving 16 bases between them. From germline, CDR1 is GTSNPN and CDR2 SVGIG (reference sequence).

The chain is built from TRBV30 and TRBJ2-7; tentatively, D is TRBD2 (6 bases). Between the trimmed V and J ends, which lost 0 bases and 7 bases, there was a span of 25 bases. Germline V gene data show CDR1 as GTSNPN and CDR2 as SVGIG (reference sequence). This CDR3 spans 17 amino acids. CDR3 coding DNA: TGTGCCTGGAGTGTAATCGTTCGTAACGGGAGAATGGGGGAGCAGTACTTC. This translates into CAWSVIVRNGRMGEQYF. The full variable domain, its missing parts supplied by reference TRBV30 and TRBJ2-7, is SQTIHQWPATLVQPVGSPLSLECTVEGTSNPNLYWYRQAAGRGLQLLFYSVGIGQISSEVPQNLSASRPQDRQFILSSKKLLLSDSGFYLCAWSVIVRNGRMGEQYFGPGTRLTVT.

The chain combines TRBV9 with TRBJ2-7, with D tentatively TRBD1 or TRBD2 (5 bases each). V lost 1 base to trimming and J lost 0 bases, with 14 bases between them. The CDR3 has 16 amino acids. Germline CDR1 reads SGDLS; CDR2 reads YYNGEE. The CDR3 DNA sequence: TGTGCCAGCAGCGTAAGACCCGGGACGCACTCCTACGAGCAGTACTTC. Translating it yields CASSVRPGTHSYEQYF. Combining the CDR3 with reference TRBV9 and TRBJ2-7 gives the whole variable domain DSGVTQTPKHLITATGQRVTLRCSPRSGDLSVYWYQQSLDQGLQFLIQYYNGEERAKGNILERFSAQQFPDLHSELNLSSLELGDSALYFCASSVRPGTHSYEQYFGPGTRLTVT.

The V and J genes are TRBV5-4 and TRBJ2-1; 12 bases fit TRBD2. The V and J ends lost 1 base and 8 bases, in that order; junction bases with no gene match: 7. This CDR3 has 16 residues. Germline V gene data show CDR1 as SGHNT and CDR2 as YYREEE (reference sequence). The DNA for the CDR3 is TGTGCCAGCAGCTTGAGACTAGCGGGAGTTGGGGATGAGCAGTTCTTC. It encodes CASSLRLAGVGDEQFF.

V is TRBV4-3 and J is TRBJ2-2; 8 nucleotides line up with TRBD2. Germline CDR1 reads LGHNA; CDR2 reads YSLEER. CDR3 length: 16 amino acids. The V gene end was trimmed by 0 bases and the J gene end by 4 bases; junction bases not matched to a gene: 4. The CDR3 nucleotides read TGCGCCAGCAGCCAAGATAAGCGGGAGAGCACCGGGGAGCTGTTTTTT. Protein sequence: CASSQDKRESTGELFF.

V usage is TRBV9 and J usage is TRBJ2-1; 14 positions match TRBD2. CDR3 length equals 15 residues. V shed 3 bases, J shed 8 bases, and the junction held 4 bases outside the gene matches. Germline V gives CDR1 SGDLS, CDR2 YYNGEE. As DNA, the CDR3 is TGTGCCAGCAGCGGGGGACTAGCGGGAGAGGATGAGCAGTTCTTC. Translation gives CASSGGLAGEDEQFF.

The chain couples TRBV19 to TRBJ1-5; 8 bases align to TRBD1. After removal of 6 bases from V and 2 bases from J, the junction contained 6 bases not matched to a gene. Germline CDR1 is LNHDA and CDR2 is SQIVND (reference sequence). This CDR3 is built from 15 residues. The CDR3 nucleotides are TGTGCCAGTAGCCCAATACAGGGGGGCAATCAGCCCCAGCATTTT. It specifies CASSPIQGGNQPQHF.

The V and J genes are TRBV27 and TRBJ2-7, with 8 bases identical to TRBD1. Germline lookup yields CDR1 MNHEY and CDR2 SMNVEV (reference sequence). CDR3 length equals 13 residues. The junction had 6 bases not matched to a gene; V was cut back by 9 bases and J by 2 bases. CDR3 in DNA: TGTGCCAGTCGACAGGGGATCGCCTACGAGCAGTACTTC. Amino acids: CASRQGIAYEQYF.